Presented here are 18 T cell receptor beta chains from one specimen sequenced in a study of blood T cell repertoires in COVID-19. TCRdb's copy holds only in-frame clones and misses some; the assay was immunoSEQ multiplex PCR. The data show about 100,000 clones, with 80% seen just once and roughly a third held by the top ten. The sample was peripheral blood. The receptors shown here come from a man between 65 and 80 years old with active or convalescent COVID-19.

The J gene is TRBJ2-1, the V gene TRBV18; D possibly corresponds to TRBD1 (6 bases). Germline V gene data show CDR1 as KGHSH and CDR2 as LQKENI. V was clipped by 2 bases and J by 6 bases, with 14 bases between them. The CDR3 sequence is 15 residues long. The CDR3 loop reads CASSPLEQGGNEQFF. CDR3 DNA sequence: TGTGCCAGCTCACCATTGGAACAGGGTGGCAATGAGCAGTTCTTC. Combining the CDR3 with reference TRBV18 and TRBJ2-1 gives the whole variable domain NAGVMQNPRHLVRRRGQEARLRCSPMKGHSHVYWYRQLPEEGLKFMVYLQKENIIDESGMPKERFSAEFPKEGPSILRIQQVVRGDSAAYFCASSPLEQGGNEQFFGPGTRLTVL.

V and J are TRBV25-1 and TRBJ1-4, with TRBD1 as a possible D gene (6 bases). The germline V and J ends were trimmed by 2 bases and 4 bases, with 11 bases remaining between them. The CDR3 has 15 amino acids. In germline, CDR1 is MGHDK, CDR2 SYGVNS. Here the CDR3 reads CASSEADRRNEKLFF. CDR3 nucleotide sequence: TGTGCCAGCAGTGAAGCAGACAGGCGTAATGAAAAACTGTTTTTT.

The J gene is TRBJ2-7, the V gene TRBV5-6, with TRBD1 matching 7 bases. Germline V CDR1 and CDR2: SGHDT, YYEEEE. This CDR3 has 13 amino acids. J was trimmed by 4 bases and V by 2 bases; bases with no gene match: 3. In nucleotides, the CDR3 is TGTGCCAGCAGCTTCGGGACAGCGTACGAGCAGTACTTC. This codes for CASSFGTAYEQYF.

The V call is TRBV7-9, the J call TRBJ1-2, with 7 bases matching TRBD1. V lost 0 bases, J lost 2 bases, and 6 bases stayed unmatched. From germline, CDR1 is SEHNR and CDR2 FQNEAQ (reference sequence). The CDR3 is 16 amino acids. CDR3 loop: CASSLAPRGMNYGYTF. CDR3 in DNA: TGTGCCAGCAGCTTAGCGCCCAGGGGGATGAACTATGGCTACACCTTC.

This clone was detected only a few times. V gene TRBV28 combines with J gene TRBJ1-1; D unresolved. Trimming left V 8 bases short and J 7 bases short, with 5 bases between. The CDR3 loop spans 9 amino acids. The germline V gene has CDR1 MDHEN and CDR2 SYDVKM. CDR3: CASGIEAFF. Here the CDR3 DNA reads TGTGCCAGCGGCATTGAAGCTTTCTTT.

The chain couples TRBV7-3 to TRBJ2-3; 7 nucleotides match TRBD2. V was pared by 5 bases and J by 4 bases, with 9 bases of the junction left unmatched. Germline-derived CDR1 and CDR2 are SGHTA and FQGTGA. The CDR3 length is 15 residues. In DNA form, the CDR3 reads TGTGCCAGCAGCCTCTTAGCGGGCGGGGCAGATACGCAGTATTTT. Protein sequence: CASSLLAGGADTQYF.

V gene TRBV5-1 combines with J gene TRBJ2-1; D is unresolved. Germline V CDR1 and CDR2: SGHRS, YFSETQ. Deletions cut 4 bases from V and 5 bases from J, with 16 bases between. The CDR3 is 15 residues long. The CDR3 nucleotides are TGCGCCAGCAGCAGGTTGGCAGTCGGAGACAATGAGCAGTTCTTC. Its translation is CASSRLAVGDNEQFF.

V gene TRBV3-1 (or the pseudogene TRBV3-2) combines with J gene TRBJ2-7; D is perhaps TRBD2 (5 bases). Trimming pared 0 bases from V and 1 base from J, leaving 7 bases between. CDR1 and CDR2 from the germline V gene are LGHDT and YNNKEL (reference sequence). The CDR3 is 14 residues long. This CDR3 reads CASSQDEGSYEQYF. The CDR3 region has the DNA TGTGCCAGCAGCCAAGACGAGGGTTCCTACGAGCAGTACTTC.

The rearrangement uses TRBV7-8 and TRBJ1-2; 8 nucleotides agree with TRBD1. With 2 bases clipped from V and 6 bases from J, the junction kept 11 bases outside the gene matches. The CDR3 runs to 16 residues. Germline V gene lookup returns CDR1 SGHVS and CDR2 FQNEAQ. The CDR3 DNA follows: TGTGCCAGCAGCTTAAACGGACAGGGAATTCCAAATGGCTACACCTTC. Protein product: CASSLNGQGIPNGYTF. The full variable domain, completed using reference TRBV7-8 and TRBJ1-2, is GAGVSQSPRYKVAKRGQDVALRCDPISGHVSLFWYQQALGQGPEFLTYFQNEAQLDKSGLPSDRFFAERPEGSVSTLKIQRTQQEDSAVYLCASSLNGQGIPNGYTFGSGTRLTVV.

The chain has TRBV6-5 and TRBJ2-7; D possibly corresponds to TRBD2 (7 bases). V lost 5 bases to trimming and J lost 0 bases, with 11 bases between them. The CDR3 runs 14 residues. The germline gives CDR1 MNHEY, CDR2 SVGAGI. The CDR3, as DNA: TGTGCCAGCAGTAGGGGGGGAAGCTCCTACGAGCAGTACTTC. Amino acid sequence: CASSRGGSSYEQYF.

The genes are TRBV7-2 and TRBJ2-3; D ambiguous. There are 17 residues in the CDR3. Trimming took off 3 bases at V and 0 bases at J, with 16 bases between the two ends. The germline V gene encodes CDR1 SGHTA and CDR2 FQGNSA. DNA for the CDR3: TGTGCCAGCAGCTTGACCTTCATGGGCCCAAGCACAGATACGCAGTATTTT. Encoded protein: CASSLTFMGPSTDTQYF.

This CDR3 is CASSPSTDSMDSPLHF. For the CDR3, the DNA is TGTGCCAGCAGCCCCTCCACGGACAGTATGGATTCACCCCTCCACTTT. The V call is TRBV6-2 or TRBV6-3, the J call TRBJ1-6; maybe TRBD1 (6 bases). Germline V gene lookup returns CDR1 MNHEY and CDR2 SVGEGT. The CDR3 sequence is 16 residues long. The ends were cut back, 6 bases at V and 8 bases at J, with 20 bases in the middle.

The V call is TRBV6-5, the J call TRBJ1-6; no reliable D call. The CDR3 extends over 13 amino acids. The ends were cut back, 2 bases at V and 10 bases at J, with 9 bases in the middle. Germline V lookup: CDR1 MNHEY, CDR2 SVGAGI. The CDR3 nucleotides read TGTGCCAGCAGTTACGATACTCAATCACCCCTCCACTTT. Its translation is CASSYDTQSPLHF.

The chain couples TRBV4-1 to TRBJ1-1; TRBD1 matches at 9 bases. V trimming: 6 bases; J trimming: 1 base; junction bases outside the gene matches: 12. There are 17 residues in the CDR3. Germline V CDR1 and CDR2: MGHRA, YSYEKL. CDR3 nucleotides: TGCGCCAGCAGTTACCGAGGAGCGGGACAGGGGAACACTGAAGCTTTCTTT. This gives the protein CASSYRGAGQGNTEAFF.

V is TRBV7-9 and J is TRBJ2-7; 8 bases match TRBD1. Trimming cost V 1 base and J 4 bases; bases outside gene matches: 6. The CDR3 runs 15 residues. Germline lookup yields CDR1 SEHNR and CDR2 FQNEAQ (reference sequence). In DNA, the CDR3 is TGTGCCAGCAGCTTAGGACAGGGGCCCCCGTACGAGCAGTACTTC. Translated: CASSLGQGPPYEQYF.

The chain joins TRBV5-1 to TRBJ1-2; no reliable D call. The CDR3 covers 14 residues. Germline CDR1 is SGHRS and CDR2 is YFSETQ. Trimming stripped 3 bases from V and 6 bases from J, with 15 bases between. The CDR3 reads CASSSIGGLDGYTF. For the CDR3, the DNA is TGCGCCAGCAGCTCAATAGGCGGCTTGGATGGCTACACCTTC.

DNA for the CDR3: TGTGCCACCAGCAGCTATCAGGGGGATGGTCAGCCCCAGCATTTT. Protein: CATSSYQGDGQPQHF. This sequence joins TRBV15 and TRBJ1-5; 7 bases fit TRBD1. This CDR3 has 15 amino acids. CDR1 LNHNV and CDR2 YYDKDF come from the germline V gene (reference sequence). V was clipped by 3 bases and J by 6 bases; unmatched bases: 8.

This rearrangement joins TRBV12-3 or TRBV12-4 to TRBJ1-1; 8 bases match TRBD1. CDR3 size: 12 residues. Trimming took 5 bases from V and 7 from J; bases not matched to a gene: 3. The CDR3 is CASSGQGVEAFF. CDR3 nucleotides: TGTGCCAGCAGTGGACAGGGCGTTGAAGCTTTCTTT.